The clone carrying this TCR beta chain was picked up a small number of times. What it binds is not known. Healthy bone marrow donors made up the donors. The data derive from a study of cytomegalovirus exposure and HLA in healthy donors. Study findings and constraints: Previous analysis showed most TCR beta V segments were productive about 87% or about 30% of the time.

This PCR relied on a set of 60 Vbeta primers and 13 Jbeta primers. Using immunoSEQ multiplex PCR, the repertoire was profiled, and TCRdb retains in-frame clones only, with some absent. The sample contains tens of thousands of clones, approximately 80% of which appear only once. The germline CDR1 and CDR2 sequences are PRHDT and FYEKMQ (reference sequence). There are 13 residues in the CDR3. Between the trimmed V and J ends, which lost 5 bases and 2 bases, there was a span of 8 bases. Sequencing was carried out using PBMCs. The chain has TRBV13 and TRBJ2-3; a possible D gene is TRBD2 (7 bases). The receptor's source is a woman between 40 and 55 years old in good health and CMV-seropositive. The CDR3 protein is CASSGGATDTQYF. DNA for the CDR3: TGTGCCAGCAGCGGGGGGGCCACAGATACGCAGTATTTT.